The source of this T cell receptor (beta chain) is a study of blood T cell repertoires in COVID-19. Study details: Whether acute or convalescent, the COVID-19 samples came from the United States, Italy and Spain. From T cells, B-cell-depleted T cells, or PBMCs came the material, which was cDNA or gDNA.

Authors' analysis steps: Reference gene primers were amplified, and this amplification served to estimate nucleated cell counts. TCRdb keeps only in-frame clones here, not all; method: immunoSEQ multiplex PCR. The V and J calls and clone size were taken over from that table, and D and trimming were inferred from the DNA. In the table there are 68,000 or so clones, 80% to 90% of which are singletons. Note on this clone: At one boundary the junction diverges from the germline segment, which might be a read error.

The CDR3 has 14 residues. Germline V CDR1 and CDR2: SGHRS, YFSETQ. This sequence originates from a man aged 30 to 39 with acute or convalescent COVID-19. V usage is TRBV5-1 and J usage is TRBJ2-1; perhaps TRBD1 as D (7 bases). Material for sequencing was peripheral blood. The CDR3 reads CASSQGDSDNEQFF. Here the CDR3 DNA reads TGCGCCAGCAGCCAGGGGGACTCCGACAATGAGCAGTTCTTC.